These 17 T cell receptor beta chains were sequenced from one sample in a study of T cell responses to AZD1222 COVID-19 vaccine (dated by TCRdb to the early 2020s). The library came from the immunoSEQ multiplex PCR assay. TCRdb stores this immuneACCESS table with in-frame sequences only. Part of the clones is absent; in the studies checked, under half of the shortfall reflects unresolved V genes, and no reason is known for the rest. The table for this sample lists tens of thousands of clones; around 90% of them were counted only once. The top ten hold around 8% of the sample. The time point label, read with the paper, signifies: baseline before first vaccination. The starting material was peripheral blood, obtained on day 0 of AZD1222 vaccination. All receptors derive from an adult in good health.

In DNA, the CDR3 is TGTGCCAGCAGCTTAGATCCAACAGCTACTGAAGCTTTCTTT. As protein: CASSLDPTATEAFF. The V call is TRBV11-3, the J call TRBJ1-1; D call uncertain. From germline, CDR1 is SGHNT and CDR2 YENEEA. V was pared by 0 bases and J by 5 bases, with 10 bases between. The length of the CDR3 is 14 residues.

The chain links TRBV18 to TRBJ1-4; the match to TRBD1 covers 11 bases. J gave up 8 bases and V 6 bases, and 5 bases lay outside the gene matches. In germline, CDR1 is KGHSH, CDR2 LQKENI. This CDR3 has 14 residues. The CDR3: CASSLGQGGEKLFF. As DNA, the CDR3 is TGTGCCAGCTCCCTGGGACAGGGGGGCGAAAAACTGTTTTTT.

The J gene is TRBJ1-4, the V gene TRBV27; 10 nucleotides align to TRBD1. Germline CDR1 and CDR2: MNHEY and SMNVEV (reference sequence). This CDR3 has 14 residues. With V trimmed by 6 bases and J by 7 bases, 5 bases remained unmatched. This CDR3 is CASRGTGEGEKLFF. The CDR3 DNA sequence: TGTGCCAGCAGGGGGACAGGGGAAGGTGAAAAACTGTTTTTT.

The J gene is TRBJ1-5, the V gene TRBV6-6; no reliable D call. V was shortened by 7 bases and J by 4 bases, with 11 bases between the two germline ends. The CDR3 loop spans 13 amino acids. Germline V gives CDR1 MNHNY, CDR2 SVGAGI (reference sequence). CDR3 nucleotides: TGTGCCAGCAAAGGGCTCGGTAATCAGCCCCAGCATTTT. Translating it yields CASKGLGNQPQHF.

This clone was recorded only once. This CDR3 is also generated by other DNA sequences in the sample. This chain uses TRBV7-2 with TRBJ2-7; D gene uncertain. The V end was cut by 5 bases, the J end by 2 bases, with 4 bases between. The CDR3 has 11 residues. Germline CDR1 and CDR2: SGHTA and FQGNSA. The CDR3 DNA follows: TGTGCCAGCAGCCCTGCCTACGAGCAGTACTTC. Translation: CASSPAYEQYF.

The rearrangement joins TRBV5-1 to TRBJ1-1; no clear D gene. The CDR3 extends over 13 amino acids. V was trimmed by 4 bases and J by 1 base, leaving 8 bases between them. The germline gives CDR1 SGHRS, CDR2 YFSETQ. The CDR3 protein is CASSLPQNTEAFF. The CDR3 DNA is TGCGCCAGCAGCCTCCCTCAGAACACTGAAGCTTTCTTT.

This clone occurred a few times. This chain links TRBV28 with TRBJ2-7; D perhaps matches TRBD1 (6 bases). Germline-derived CDR1 and CDR2 are MDHEN and SYDVKM. V lost 5 bases and J 6 bases, leaving 14 bases between the germline ends. The CDR3 length is 13 residues. DNA for the CDR3: TGTGCCAGCAGTCAACAACGGACAGCCGAGCAGTACTTC. Protein: CASSQQRTAEQYF.

The J gene is TRBJ2-3, the V gene TRBV10-2; TRBD2 matches 14 bases. Germline lookup yields CDR1 WSHSY and CDR2 SAAADI. Germline trimming cut 9 bases from V and 3 bases from J; bases unmatched to any gene: 8. The CDR3 consists of 16 residues. CDR3: CASRLAGGLVTDTQYF. In DNA, the CDR3 is TGCGCCAGTAGACTAGCGGGGGGGCTGGTAACAGATACGCAGTATTTT.

This clone was seen once. This chain connects TRBV6-5 to TRBJ2-3; 10 positions match TRBD1. V lost 9 bases, J lost 2 bases, and 5 bases stayed unmatched. The germline V gene has CDR1 MNHEY and CDR2 SVGAGI. CDR3 length equals 14 residues. In DNA form, the CDR3 reads TGTGCCAGTGGACAGGGGGTTATCACAGATACGCAGTATTTT. This encodes CASGQGVITDTQYF.

V gene TRBV19 combines with J gene TRBJ1-2; maybe TRBD1 (6 bases). Looked up from germline, CDR1 is LNHDA and CDR2 is SQIVND (reference sequence). The length of the CDR3 is 15 residues. Trimming stripped 7 bases from V and 3 bases from J, with 18 bases between. In nucleotides, the CDR3 is TGTGCCAGTAACATCCTGGGACAATCCGACTATGGCTACACCTTC. Amino acid sequence: CASNILGQSDYGYTF.

This chain joins TRBV9 and TRBJ2-5; D gene unclear. This CDR3 is 13 amino acids long. Germline CDR1 reads SGDLS; CDR2 reads YYNGEE. V gave up 5 bases and J gave up 7 bases, with 15 bases separating them. CDR3 in amino acids: CASSPGPPGTQYF. CDR3 sequence (DNA): TGTGCCAGCAGTCCCGGACCCCCGGGGACCCAGTACTTC. The full variable domain, rest sourced from reference TRBV9 and TRBJ2-5, is DSGVTQTPKHLITATGQRVTLRCSPRSGDLSVYWYQQSLDQGLQFLIQYYNGEERAKGNILERFSAQQFPDLHSELNLSSLELGDSALYFCASSPGPPGTQYFGPGTRLLVL.

The chain uses TRBV7-3 and TRBJ2-2; no clear D. This CDR3 spans 12 amino acids. Germline V gives CDR1 SGHTA, CDR2 FQGTGA. V was pared by 2 bases and J by 3 bases, with 1 base between. The CDR3 loop reads CASSLDTGELFF. The CDR3 nucleotides are TGTGCCAGCAGCTTAGACACCGGGGAGCTGTTTTTT.

CDR3 region: CASSPGQGYSNQPQHF. The CDR3 nucleotides read TGTGCCAGCAGCCCCGGACAGGGGTATAGCAATCAGCCCCAGCATTTT. V usage is TRBV5-8 and J usage is TRBJ1-5, with 9 bases identical to TRBD1. Germline trimming cut 4 bases from V and 0 bases from J; bases unmatched to any gene: 5. This CDR3 has 16 amino acids. Germline V gene sequence: CDR1 SGHTS, CDR2 YDEGEE.

This clone was seen only once. The chain has TRBV7-3 and TRBJ2-1, with 14 bases that match TRBD2. CDR3 size: 16 residues. Germline V gene data show CDR1 as SGHTA and CDR2 as FQGTGA. The ends lost 5 bases at V and 5 bases at J; junction bases unmatched: 5. The CDR3, as DNA: TGTGCCAGCAGCGGGACTAGCGGGGGAGATAACAATGAGCAGTTCTTC. Protein sequence: CASSGTSGGDNNEQFF.

The rearrangement uses TRBV19 and TRBJ2-2; D is perhaps TRBD1 (6 bases). The CDR3 is 14 residues long. The V and J ends lost 7 bases and 1 base respectively, with 10 bases between them. Germline CDR1 and CDR2: LNHDA and SQIVND (reference sequence). For the CDR3, the DNA is TGTGCCAGTATAGAGACAGGGAACACCGGGGAGCTGTTTTTT. Its translation is CASIETGNTGELFF.

V is TRBV5-1 and J is TRBJ1-2, with no clear D. V was shortened by 0 bases and J by 4 bases, with 16 bases between the two germline ends. The germline CDR1 and CDR2 sequences are SGHRS and YFSETQ. This CDR3 contains 16 residues. DNA of the CDR3: TGCGCCAGCAGCTTGGCCGTAGAGAGCGGAACCTATGGCTACACCTTC. Residues: CASSLAVESGTYGYTF.

The chain is built from TRBV18 and TRBJ1-2, with 9 bases matching TRBD1. CDR1 is KGHSH, CDR2 LQKENI, per germline. CDR3 length equals 15 residues. J gave up 2 bases and V 3 bases, and 4 bases lay outside the gene matches. CDR3 sequence: CASSPWTGENYGYTF. In nucleotides, the CDR3 is TGTGCCAGCTCACCGTGGACAGGGGAAAACTATGGCTACACCTTC.